Shown below are 7 T cell receptor beta chains from a single sample sequenced in a study of T cell changes during pregnancy in multiple sclerosis. Generated by immunoSEQ multiplex PCR, the TCRdb table keeps only in-frame clones and is missing some. The sample carries about 59,000 clones, roughly 93% recorded once. This specimen consisted of CD4+ T cells from peripheral blood mononuclear cells, obtained before pregnancy. The receptors were sampled from a female donor with multiple sclerosis, enrolled in a pregnancy study.

The V and J genes are TRBV18 and TRBJ2-2, with 12 bases identical to TRBD1. V lost 2 bases to trimming and J lost 4 bases; unmatched junction nucleotides: 2. CDR3 length: 16 residues. Germline V lookup: CDR1 KGHSH, CDR2 LQKENI. CDR3 bases: TGTGCCAGCTCACCATTGGGACAGGGGGCCACCGGGGAGCTGTTTTTT. Translated, it gives CASSPLGQGATGELFF.

Only a few counts were recorded for this clone. V gene TRBV27 combines with J gene TRBJ2-2; unclear D gene. V lost 0 bases to trimming and J lost 7 bases, with 6 bases between them. The CDR3 extends over 13 amino acids. Germline V CDR1 and CDR2: MNHEY, SMNVEV (reference sequence). The DNA for the CDR3 is TGTGCCAGCAGTTTATCTCTCCTCGGGGAGCTGTTTTTT. The encoded protein is CASSLSLLGELFF.

V gene TRBV6-1 combines with J gene TRBJ1-2; possible D gene TRBD1, 6 bases. The ends were cut back, 1 base at V and 2 bases at J, with 17 bases in the middle. The CDR3 has 17 amino acids. The germline CDR1 and CDR2 sequences are MNHNS and SASEGT. CDR3 loop: CASSEDPGGARNYGYTF. In nucleotides, the CDR3 is TGTGCCAGCAGTGAAGACCCGGGGGGCGCTAGGAACTATGGCTACACCTTC.

A single count supports this clone. The gene calls are TRBV11-2 and TRBJ1-2, with 9 bases aligning to TRBD1. With 3 bases clipped from V and 2 bases from J, the junction kept 4 bases outside the gene matches. The CDR3 is made up of 15 amino acids. The V gene's germline CDR1 is SGHAT and CDR2 FQNNGV. The CDR3 DNA follows: TGTGCCAGCAGCTTTGGGGGACAGGGAAACTATGGCTACACCTTC. It encodes CASSFGGQGNYGYTF.

V gene TRBV29-1 combines with J gene TRBJ2-1; possible D gene TRBD2, 5 bases. CDR1 and CDR2 (germline): SQVTM, ANQGSEA. The CDR3 length is 11 residues. The germline V and J ends were trimmed by 6 bases and 7 bases, with 10 bases remaining between them. DNA for the CDR3: TGCAGCGTCGGCGAGGGAAATGAGCAGTTCTTC. Its protein product is CSVGEGNEQFF.

The chain carries TRBV19 and TRBJ2-1; perhaps TRBD2 as D (5 bases). V was trimmed by 3 bases and J by 7 bases, leaving 7 bases between them. CDR3 size: 12 residues. CDR1 LNHDA and CDR2 SQIVND come from the germline V gene (reference sequence). The CDR3 nucleotides read TGTGCCAGTAGTATCGGCGGGAATGAGCAGTTCTTC. Translation gives CASSIGGNEQFF.

V gene TRBV19 combines with J gene TRBJ2-1, with 8 bases aligning to TRBD1. Germline values: CDR1 LNHDA, CDR2 SQIVND (reference sequence). V was clipped by 6 bases and J by 8 bases; unmatched bases: 12. The length of the CDR3 is 15 residues. In DNA form, the CDR3 reads TGTGCCAGTAGACAGACAGGGGCCGGCGGAGATGAGCAGTTCTTC. This encodes CASRQTGAGGDEQFF.